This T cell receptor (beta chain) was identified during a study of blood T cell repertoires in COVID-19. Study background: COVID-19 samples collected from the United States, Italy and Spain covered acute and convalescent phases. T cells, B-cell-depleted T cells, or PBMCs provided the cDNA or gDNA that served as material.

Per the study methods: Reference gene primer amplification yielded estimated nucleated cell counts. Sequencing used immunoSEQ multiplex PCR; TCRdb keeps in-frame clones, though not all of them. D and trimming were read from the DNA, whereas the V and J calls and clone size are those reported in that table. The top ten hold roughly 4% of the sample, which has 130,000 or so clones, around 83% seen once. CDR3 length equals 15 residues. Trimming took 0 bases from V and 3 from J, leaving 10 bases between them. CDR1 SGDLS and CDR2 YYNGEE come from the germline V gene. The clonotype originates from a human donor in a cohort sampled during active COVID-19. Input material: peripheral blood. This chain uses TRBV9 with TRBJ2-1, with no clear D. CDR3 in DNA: TGTGCCAGCAGCGTAGGGCCAGGCGACTACAATGAGCAGTTCTTC. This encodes CASSVGPGDYNEQFF.